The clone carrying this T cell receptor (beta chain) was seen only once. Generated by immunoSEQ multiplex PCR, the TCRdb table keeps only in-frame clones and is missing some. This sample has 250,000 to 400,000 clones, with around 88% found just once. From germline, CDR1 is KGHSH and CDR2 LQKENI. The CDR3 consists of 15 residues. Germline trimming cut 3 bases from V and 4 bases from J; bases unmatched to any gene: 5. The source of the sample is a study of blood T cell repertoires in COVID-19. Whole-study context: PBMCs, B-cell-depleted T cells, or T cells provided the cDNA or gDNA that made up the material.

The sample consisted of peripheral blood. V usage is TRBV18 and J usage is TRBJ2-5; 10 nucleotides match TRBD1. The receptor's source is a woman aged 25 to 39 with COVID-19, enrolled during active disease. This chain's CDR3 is CASSPGTGARETQYF. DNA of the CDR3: TGTGCCAGCTCACCCGGGACAGGGGCGAGAGAGACCCAGTACTTC. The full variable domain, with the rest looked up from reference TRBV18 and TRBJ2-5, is NAGVMQNPRHLVRRRGQEARLRCSPMKGHSHVYWYRQLPEEGLKFMVYLQKENIIDESGMPKERFSAEFPKEGPSILRIQQVVRGDSAAYFCASSPGTGARETQYFGPGTRLLVL.